These T cell receptor beta chains were read from a single sample in a study of shared clonotypes between healthy human individuals. Libraries were prepared by immunoSEQ multiplex PCR; TCRdb keeps only in-frame clonotypes and omits some of them. The repertoire holds approximately 500,000 clones, around 85% seen once, with 10% to 15% in the top ten. The sequencing input was PBMCs. The receptor set was obtained from a middle-aged woman in good health. Some clones in this sample may be carry-over from other donors' samples. CDR3s include the opening cysteine and the closing phenylalanine or tryptophan. Each record gives: V gene, CDR3 length, D gene, J gene, clone size, CDR3 protein, CDR3 DNA. A D gene is named only where the DNA matches it firmly. Clone sizes are given selectively: once, few, many, or a class where the clone is expanded.

>TRBV25-1|11|NA|TRBJ1-6|NA
CASTQQGPLHF
TGTGCCAGCACCCAGCAGGGACCCCTCCACTTT
>TRBV7-2|16|TRBD1|TRBJ2-7|NA
CASSIRTGLYSYEQYF
TGTGCCAGCAGCATCAGGACAGGGCTATACTCCTACGAGCAGTACTTC
>TRBV28|15|NA|TRBJ2-6|NA
CASSPIPSGANVLTF
TGTGCCAGCAGTCCTATCCCCAGTGGGGCCAACGTCCTGACTTTC
>TRBV5-1|14|TRBD1|TRBJ2-1|few
CASSPGQVINEQFF
TGCGCCAGCAGCCCCGGACAGGTGATCAATGAGCAGTTCTTC
>TRBV5-6|13|NA|TRBJ1-2|NA
CASSNSGVDGYTF
TGTGCCAGCAGCAACTCAGGGGTTGATGGCTACACCTTC
>TRBV29-1|11|NA|TRBJ1-2|NA
CSVQNREGYTF
TGCAGCGTCCAAAACAGAGAGGGCTACACCTTC
>TRBV6-5|16|NA|TRBJ2-6|NA
CASSYSSSSGANVLTF
TGTGCCAGCAGTTACTCGTCTAGCTCTGGGGCCAACGTCCTGACTTTC
>TRBV6-1|14|NA|TRBJ2-7|NA
CASTWTLATYEQYF
TGTGCCAGCACCTGGACACTCGCCACCTACGAGCAGTACTTC
>TRBV30|15|NA|TRBJ2-1|NA
CAWSVGLLPYNEQFF
TGTGCCTGGAGTGTAGGACTTTTGCCCTACAATGAGCAGTTCTTC
>TRBV27|15|TRBD1|TRBJ2-7|NA
CASKGTGTGTYEQYF
TGTGCCAGCAAAGGGACAGGGACCGGCACCTACGAGCAGTACTTC
>TRBV29-1|13|NA|TRBJ2-7|few
CSAQYSQGHEQYF
TGCAGCGCCCAATACTCCCAGGGCCACGAGCAGTACTTC
>TRBV6-1|15|NA|TRBJ2-2|few
CASSEGPDGTGELFF
TGTGCCAGCAGTGAAGGTCCGGACGGGACCGGGGAGCTGTTTTTT
>TRBV4-1|15|TRBD1|TRBJ2-7|NA
CASSQDGTGFNEQYF
TGCGCCAGCAGCCAAGATGGGACAGGGTTCAACGAGCAGTACTTC
>TRBV28|15|TRBD1|TRBJ2-7|NA
CASSLYVGQGGEQYF
TGTGCCAGCAGTTTATACGTGGGACAGGGGGGTGAGCAGTACTTC
>TRBV28|18|NA|TRBJ1-5|NA
CASSLGHFLRGSNQPQHF
TGTGCCAGCAGTTTGGGACACTTCTTAAGAGGTAGCAATCAGCCCCAGCATTTT
>TRBV27|14|NA|TRBJ1-1|few
CASSFSEGNTEAFF
TGTGCCAGCAGTTTTTCAGAGGGGAACACTGAAGCTTTCTTT
>TRBV28|12|NA|TRBJ2-1|NA
CASSFGYNEQFF
TGTGCCAGCAGTTTTGGATACAATGAGCAGTTCTTC
>TRBV29-1|16|TRBD2|TRBJ2-1|NA
CSVALAGVSAYNEQFF
TGCAGCGTTGCTCTAGCGGGAGTCTCTGCCTACAATGAGCAGTTCTTC
>TRBV5-4|13|NA|TRBJ2-3|NA
CASSDDLGPTQYF
TGTGCCAGCAGCGATGACCTGGGGCCTACGCAGTATTTT
>TRBV28|14|NA|TRBJ2-1|NA
CASRSVGTYNEQFF
TGTGCCAGCAGGTCCGTGGGAACCTACAATGAGCAGTTCTTC
>TRBV4-1|15|NA|TRBJ2-5|NA
CASSFSGTLGETQYF
TGCGCCAGCAGCTTTTCCGGGACTCTCGGGGAGACCCAGTACTTC
>TRBV5-1|14|NA|TRBJ1-3|NA
CASSPDLSGNTIYF
TGCGCCAGCAGCCCGGACCTCTCTGGAAACACCATATATTTT
>TRBV29-1|17|NA|TRBJ1-2|NA
CSSRTRDAKDPYYGYTF
TGCAGCTCCCGAACACGAGACGCAAAAGATCCTTACTATGGCTACACCTTC
>TRBV9|13|NA|TRBJ2-2|NA
CASSGADTGELFF
TGTGCCAGCAGCGGGGCCGATACCGGGGAGCTGTTTTTT
>TRBV28|13|NA|TRBJ1-5|NA
CASSDTQNQPQHF
TGTGCCAGCTCGGACACTCAAAATCAGCCCCAGCATTTT
>TRBV11-2|10|NA|TRBJ2-1|few
CASATGEQFF
TGTGCCAGCGCAACGGGGGAGCAGTTCTTC
>TRBV27|15|NA|TRBJ2-7|NA
CASNAVGESSYEQYF
TGTGCCAGCAACGCGGTAGGGGAGAGCTCCTACGAGCAGTACTTC
>TRBV7-9|17|TRBD1|TRBJ2-7|NA
CASSLGRYRGMNYEQYF
TGTGCCAGCAGCTTAGGAAGGTACAGGGGGATGAACTACGAGCAGTACTTC
>TRBV4-2|15|TRBD1|TRBJ1-5|NA
CASSQGTVLGQPQHF
TGTGCCAGTAGCCAAGGGACAGTGTTGGGTCAGCCCCAGCATTTT
>TRBV9|14|NA|TRBJ1-1|NA
CASSSPLGNIKAFF
TGTGCCAGCAGCTCCCCCCTAGGGAACATTAAGGCTTTCTTT
>TRBV7-9|13|NA|TRBJ2-7|NA
CASSPPRGYEQYF
TGTGCCAGCAGCCCCCCGCGGGGCTACGAGCAGTACTTC
>TRBV2|16|TRBD1|TRBJ2-5|once
CASRSQGTVVQETQYF
TGTGCCAGCAGAAGCCAGGGGACAGTAGTACAAGAGACCCAGTACTTC
>TRBV30|13|NA|TRBJ1-4|few
CAWSRQGSEKLFF
TGTGCCTGGAGTAGGCAGGGGAGCGAAAAACTGTTTTTT
>TRBV27|14|NA|TRBJ2-7|NA
CASSLKDGTYEQYF
TGTGCCAGCAGCCTTAAGGACGGGACCTACGAGCAGTACTTC
>TRBV7-8|15|NA|TRBJ2-3|NA
CASSLNSPRTDTQYF
TGTGCCAGCAGCTTAAACAGCCCCCGCACAGATACGCAGTATTTT
>TRBV4-2|15|TRBD1|TRBJ2-5|NA
CASSPGQGTKETQYF
TGTGCCAGCAGCCCAGGACAGGGAACAAAAGAGACCCAGTACTTC
>TRBV4-2|13|NA|TRBJ1-2|NA
CASSLRQGYGYTF
TGTGCCAGCAGCCTTCGACAAGGCTATGGCTACACCTTC
>TRBV5-4|15|NA|TRBJ1-2|NA
CASSPGGELNYGYTF
TGTGCCAGCAGCCCCGGGGGGGAACTTAACTATGGCTACACCTTC
>TRBV5-1|17|TRBD1|TRBJ1-2|NA
CASSLGTGGLGLDGYTF
TGCGCCAGCAGCTTGGGGACAGGGGGCCTCGGACTCGATGGCTACACCTTC
>TRBV6-1|17|NA|TRBJ2-1|NA
CASSDLTSSWVYNEQFF
TGTGCCAGCAGTGACCTTACTAGTTCGTGGGTTTACAATGAGCAGTTCTTC
>TRBV30|14|NA|TRBJ2-4|NA
CAWSRGLAKNIQYF
TGTGCCTGGAGCAGGGGTTTAGCCAAAAACATTCAGTACTTC
>TRBV5-6|16|NA|TRBJ2-2|NA
CASSLGLVTSTGELFF
TGTGCCAGCAGCTTGGGACTAGTGACGAGCACCGGGGAGCTGTTTTTT
>TRBV6-6|16|NA|TRBJ2-7|NA
CVSSYPERTGSYEQYF
TGCGTCAGCAGTTACCCGGAGCGGACGGGAAGCTACGAGCAGTACTTC
>TRBV5-1|17|TRBD1|TRBJ2-6|NA
CASSFRTGTSGANVLTF
TGCGCCAGCAGCTTCAGGACAGGGACTTCTGGGGCCAACGTCCTGACTTTC
>TRBV10-2|13|NA|TRBJ2-7|few
CASLSLGRGEQYF
TGCGCCAGCCTGTCTTTGGGAAGGGGCGAGCAGTACTTC
>TRBV28|13|NA|TRBJ1-1|once
CASSLEGITEAFF
TGTGCCAGCAGTTTAGAGGGCATCACTGAAGCTTTCTTT
>TRBV5-8|16|NA|TRBJ1-2|NA
CASSLRTYREVYGYTF
TGTGCCAGCAGCTTGAGGACCTACAGGGAGGTCTATGGCTACACCTTC
>TRBV14|12|NA|TRBJ1-1|NA
CASSLSSPEAFF
TGTGCCAGCAGCCTAAGCTCACCTGAAGCTTTCTTT
>TRBV19|14|NA|TRBJ2-1|NA
CASSIGGTYNEQFF
TGTGCCAGTAGTATAGGGGGGACATACAATGAGCAGTTCTTC
>TRBV28|13|NA|TRBJ1-1|NA
CASAPRGDPEAFF
TGTGCCAGCGCGCCCCGGGGGGACCCTGAAGCTTTCTTT
>TRBV28|13|NA|TRBJ1-2|NA
CASSTQGLSGYTF
TGTGCCAGCAGTACACAGGGATTGAGTGGCTACACCTTC
>TRBV28|16|TRBD1|TRBJ2-7|once
CASTLPGQDLLGEQYF
TGTGCCAGCACCCTCCCCGGACAGGACCTTCTGGGGGAGCAGTACTTC
>TRBV10-3|15|NA|TRBJ1-1|NA
CAISLDGASNTEAFF
TGTGCCATCAGCCTGGACGGAGCTTCGAACACTGAAGCTTTCTTT
>TRBV2|13|NA|TRBJ2-3|once
CARQALGTDTQYF
TGTGCCAGACAGGCCCTTGGCACAGATACGCAGTATTTT
>TRBV5-6|13|NA|TRBJ2-3|few
CASRRQGTDTQYF
TGTGCCAGCAGGCGACAGGGCACAGATACGCAGTATTTT
>TRBV7-9|15|NA|TRBJ2-6|many
CASSLVLSGANVLTF
TGTGCCAGCAGCTTAGTGCTCTCTGGGGCCAACGTCCTGACTTTC
>TRBV6-5|15|NA|TRBJ2-1|NA
CASRARSGWGNEQFF
TGTGCCAGCAGAGCAAGGTCAGGGTGGGGGAATGAGCAGTTCTTC